The T cell receptor beta chain under discussion was sequenced for a study of cytomegalovirus exposure and HLA in healthy donors. Findings and limits, study-wide: Most of the TCR beta V segments (in an earlier analysis) were productive either about 87% or about 30% of the time. Researchers catalogued under 200 TCR beta chains as cytomegalovirus-associated.

The study ran its PCR with 60 Vbeta and 13 Jbeta primers. Measured with immunoSEQ multiplex PCR; TCRdb has only the in-frame clones, and not every one. The profile shows about 150,000 clones, approximately 80% of them singletons. Concerning this clone: Its specificity is unknown.

From germline, CDR1 is SGHRS and CDR2 YFSETQ. The CDR3 totals 15 residues. J was trimmed by 0 bases and V by 4 bases; bases with no gene match: 2. The V gene is TRBV5-1, the J gene TRBJ1-3, with 9 bases lining up with TRBD1. Sequencing was carried out using PBMCs. The source of this sequence is a man aged 25 to 40 in good health and CMV-seropositive. This chain's CDR3 is CASSPGQGSGNTIYF. Here the CDR3 DNA reads TGCGCCAGCAGCCCGGGACAGGGCTCTGGAAACACCATATATTTT.